The following is a T cell receptor beta chain sequence with its context. Its antigen is not identified. This sample stems from a study of shared clonotypes between healthy human individuals. In the study overall: Researchers assigned three CD4 naive, three CD4 memory, two CD8 naive and one CD8 memory plate to each donor. Study-level points and caveats: Rarefaction showed sorted-subset sequencing was incomplete despite large depth. A few donors had approximately 4.6% of their naive CD4 clonotypes in common.

The CDR3 spans 15 residues. Germline V gives CDR1 SGHNT, CDR2 YYREEE (reference sequence). With V trimmed by 1 base and J by 7 bases, 5 bases remained unmatched. The investigators split CD4+ cells into a CD45RA+ naive subset and a CD45RA-negative memory subset. Clones were sequenced by immunoSEQ multiplex PCR, and TCRdb holds only the in-frame ones, with some missing. The sample lists approximately 1,500,000 clones, roughly 96% occurring once. The origin of this receptor is a man aged 30 to 45 in good health. Sequenced input: naive CD4+ T cells sorted from blood. Subset described: CD45RA+ positively selected. This chain connects TRBV5-4 to TRBJ2-7; 13 bases map to TRBD2. CDR3: CASSLLGLAGKEQYF. The CDR3 DNA sequence: TGTGCCAGCAGCTTGTTGGGACTAGCGGGAAAAGAGCAGTACTTC.